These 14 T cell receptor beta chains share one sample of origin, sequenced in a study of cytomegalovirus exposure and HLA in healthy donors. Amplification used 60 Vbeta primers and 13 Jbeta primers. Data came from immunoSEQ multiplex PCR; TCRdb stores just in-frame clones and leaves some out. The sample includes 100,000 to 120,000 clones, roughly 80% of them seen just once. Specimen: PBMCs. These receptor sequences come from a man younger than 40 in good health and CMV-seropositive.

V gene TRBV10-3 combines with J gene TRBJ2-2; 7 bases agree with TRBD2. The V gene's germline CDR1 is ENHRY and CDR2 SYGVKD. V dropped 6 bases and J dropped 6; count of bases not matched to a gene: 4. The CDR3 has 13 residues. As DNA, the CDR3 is TGTGCCATCAGCATGGGAGGGGCCGGGGAGCTGTTTTTT. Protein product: CAISMGGAGELFF.

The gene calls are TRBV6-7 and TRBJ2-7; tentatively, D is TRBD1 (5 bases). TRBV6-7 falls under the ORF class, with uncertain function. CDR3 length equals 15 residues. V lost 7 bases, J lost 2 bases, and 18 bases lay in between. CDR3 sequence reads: CASKSATAMTYEQYF. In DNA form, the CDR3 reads TGTGCCAGCAAGTCGGCGACAGCTATGACCTACGAGCAGTACTTC.

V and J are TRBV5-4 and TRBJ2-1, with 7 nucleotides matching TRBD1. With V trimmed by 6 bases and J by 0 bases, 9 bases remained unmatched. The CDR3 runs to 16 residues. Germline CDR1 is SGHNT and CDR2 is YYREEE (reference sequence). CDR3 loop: CASTLGQESSYNEQFF. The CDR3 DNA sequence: TGTGCCAGCACCCTCGGACAGGAGAGCTCCTACAATGAGCAGTTCTTC.

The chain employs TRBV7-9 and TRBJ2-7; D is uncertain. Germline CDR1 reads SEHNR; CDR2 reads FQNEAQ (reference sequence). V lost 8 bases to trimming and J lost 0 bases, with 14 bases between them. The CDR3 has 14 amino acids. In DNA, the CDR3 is TGTGCCAGCGGCGGTTTGGGTAGCTCCTACGAGCAGTACTTC. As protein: CASGGLGSSYEQYF.

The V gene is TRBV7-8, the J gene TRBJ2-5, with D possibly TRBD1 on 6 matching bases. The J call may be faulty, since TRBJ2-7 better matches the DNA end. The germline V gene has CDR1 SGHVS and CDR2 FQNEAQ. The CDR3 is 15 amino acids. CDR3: CASALTTRGYYEQYF. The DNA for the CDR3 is TGTGCCAGCGCCTTAACGACCAGGGGTTACTACGAGCAGTACTTC.

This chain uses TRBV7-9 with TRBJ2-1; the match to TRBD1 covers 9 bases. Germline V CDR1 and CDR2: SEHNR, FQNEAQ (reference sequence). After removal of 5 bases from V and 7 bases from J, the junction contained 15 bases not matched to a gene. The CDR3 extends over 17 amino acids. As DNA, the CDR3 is TGTGCCAGCAGCCCGCGAGGCCCACAGGGGGCGCTTAATGAGCAGTTCTTC. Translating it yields CASSPRGPQGALNEQFF.

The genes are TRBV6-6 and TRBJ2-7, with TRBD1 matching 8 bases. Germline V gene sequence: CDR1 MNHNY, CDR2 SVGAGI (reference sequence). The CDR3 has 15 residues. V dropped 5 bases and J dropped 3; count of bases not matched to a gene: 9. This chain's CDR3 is CASSIPGQVIYEQYF. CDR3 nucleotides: TGTGCCAGCAGTATACCGGGACAGGTAATCTACGAGCAGTACTTC.

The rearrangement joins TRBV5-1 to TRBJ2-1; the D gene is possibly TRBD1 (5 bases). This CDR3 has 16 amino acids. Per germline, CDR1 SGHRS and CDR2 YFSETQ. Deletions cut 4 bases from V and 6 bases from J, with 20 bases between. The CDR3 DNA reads TGCGCCAGCAGCGCCCTAGGGCTAGGGGTGGTCAATGAGCAGTTCTTC. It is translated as CASSALGLGVVNEQFF.

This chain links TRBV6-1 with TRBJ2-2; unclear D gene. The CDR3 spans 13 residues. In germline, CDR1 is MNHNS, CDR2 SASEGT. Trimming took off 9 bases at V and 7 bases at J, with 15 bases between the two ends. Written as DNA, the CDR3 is TGTGCCAGTGATATTACGGTCGGCGGGGAGCTGTTTTTT. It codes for CASDITVGGELFF.

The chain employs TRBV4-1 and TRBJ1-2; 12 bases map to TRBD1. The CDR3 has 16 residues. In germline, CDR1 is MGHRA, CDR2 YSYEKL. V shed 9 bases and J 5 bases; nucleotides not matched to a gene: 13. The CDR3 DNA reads TGCGCCAGTGCCCCGGGACAGGGGGCCCGAGGGTATGGCTACACCTTC. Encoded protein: CASAPGQGARGYGYTF.

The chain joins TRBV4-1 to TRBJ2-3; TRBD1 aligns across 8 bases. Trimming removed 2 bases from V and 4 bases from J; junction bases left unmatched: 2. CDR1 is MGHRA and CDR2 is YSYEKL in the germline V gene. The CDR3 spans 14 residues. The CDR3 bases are TGCGCCAGCAGCCAATTACAGGGGGCAGATACGCAGTATTTT. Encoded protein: CASSQLQGADTQYF.

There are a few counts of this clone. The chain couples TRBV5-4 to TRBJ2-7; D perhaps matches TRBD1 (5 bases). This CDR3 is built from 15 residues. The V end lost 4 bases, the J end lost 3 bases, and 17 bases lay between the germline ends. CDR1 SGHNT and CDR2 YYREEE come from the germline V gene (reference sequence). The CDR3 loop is CASSKGAVPLYEQYF. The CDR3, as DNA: TGTGCCAGCAGCAAAGGGGCGGTTCCCCTCTACGAGCAGTACTTC.

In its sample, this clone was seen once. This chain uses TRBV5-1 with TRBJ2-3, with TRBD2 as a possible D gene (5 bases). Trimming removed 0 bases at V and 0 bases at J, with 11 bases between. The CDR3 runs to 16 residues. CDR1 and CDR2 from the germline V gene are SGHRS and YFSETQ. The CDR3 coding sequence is TGCGCCAGCAGCTTGGAAGCGCGGACTAGCACAGATACGCAGTATTTT. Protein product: CASSLEARTSTDTQYF.

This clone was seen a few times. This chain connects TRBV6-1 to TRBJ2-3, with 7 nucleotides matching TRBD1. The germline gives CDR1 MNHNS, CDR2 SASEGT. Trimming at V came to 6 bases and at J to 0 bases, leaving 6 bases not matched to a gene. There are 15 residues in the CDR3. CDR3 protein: CASSPQGVSTDTQYF. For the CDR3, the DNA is TGTGCCAGCAGCCCCCAGGGGGTTAGCACAGATACGCAGTATTTT.